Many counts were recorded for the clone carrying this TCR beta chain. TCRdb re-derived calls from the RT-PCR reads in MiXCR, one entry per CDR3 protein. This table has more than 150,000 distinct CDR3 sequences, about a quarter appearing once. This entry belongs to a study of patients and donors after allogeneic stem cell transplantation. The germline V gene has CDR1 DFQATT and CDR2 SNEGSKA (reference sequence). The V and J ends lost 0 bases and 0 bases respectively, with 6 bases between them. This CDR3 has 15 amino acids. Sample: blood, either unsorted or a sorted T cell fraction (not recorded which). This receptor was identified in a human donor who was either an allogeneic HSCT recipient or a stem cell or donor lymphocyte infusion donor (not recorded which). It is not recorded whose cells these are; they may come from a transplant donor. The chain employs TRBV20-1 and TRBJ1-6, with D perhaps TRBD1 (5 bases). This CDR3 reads CSARDGGSYNSPLHF. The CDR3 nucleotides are TGCAGTGCTAGAGATGGGGGCTCCTATAATTCACCCCTCCACTTT.